This T cell receptor beta chain was recovered during a study of control samples from healthy donors and cancer patients. The germline V and J ends were trimmed by 5 bases and 0 bases, with 11 bases remaining between them. This CDR3 is 15 amino acids long. Germline V CDR1 and CDR2: SGHTA, FQGTGA. Method: immunoSEQ multiplex PCR; TCRdb's copy keeps in-frame clones and lacks some. The table lists about 160,000 clones, roughly 94% of them singletons. The receptor was derived from a woman between 40 and 50 years old in good health. The sequencing sample was made of blood. The chain combines TRBV7-3 with TRBJ1-3, with a possible D match to TRBD1 (5 bases). The CDR3 loop reads CASSPQGLSGNTIYF. The CDR3 DNA reads TGTGCCAGCAGCCCCCAGGGCCTCTCTGGAAACACCATATATTTT. Supplemented by reference TRBV7-3 and TRBJ1-3, the full variable domain reads GAGVSQTPSNKVTEKGKYVELRCDPISGHTALYWYRQSLGQGPEFLIYFQGTGAADDSGLPNDRFFAVRPEGSVSTLKIQRTERGDSAVYLCASSPQGLSGNTIYFGEGSWLTVV.